Shown below are 12 T cell receptor beta chains from a single sample sequenced in a study of PD-L1 blockade in urothelial cancer (dated by TCRdb to 2016 to 2017). This sample's time point label indicates: pretreatment tumor sample. The protocol used for the library was the immunoSEQ multiplex PCR assay. TCRdb re-hosts the immuneACCESS table, in-frame sequences only. Its copies lack some clones; in the studies checked, an unresolved V gene accounts for under half of them, and the cause for the rest is not known. The sample table records about 32,000 clones; just over 35% of these occur just once. The biggest ten clones account for more than 8.5% of the sample. The material sequenced was tumor tissue, taken before atezolizumab (anti-PD-L1) treatment. The source of these receptors is a man between 60 and 75 years old with urothelial cancer.

V usage is TRBV6-7 and J usage is TRBJ2-1, with 10 positions matching TRBD2. TRBV6-7 is treated as an ORF (open reading frame) with a function not yet certain. The CDR3 runs 15 residues. The junction had 4 bases not matched to a gene; V was cut back by 2 bases and J by 6 bases. Here the CDR3 DNA reads TGTGCCAGCAGTTACCGATGGACTAGCGGCAATGAGCAGTTCTTC. This translates into CASSYRWTSGNEQFF.

The gene calls are TRBV6-8 and TRBJ2-1; 9 bases agree with TRBD2. The germline V gene has CDR1 MNHGY and CDR2 SAAAGT. V lost 8 bases, J lost 9 bases, and 8 bases stayed unmatched. The CDR3 has 13 residues. The CDR3, as DNA: TGTGCCAGCCCGAAGCGGGAGGATGGTGAGCAGTTCTTC. Amino acid sequence: CASPKREDGEQFF.

This clone appeared a single time. This rearrangement joins TRBV29-1 to TRBJ1-2; TRBD1 agrees at 12 bases. J lost 5 bases, V lost 7 bases, and 11 bases had no gene match. The germline V gene has CDR1 SQVTM and CDR2 ANQGSEA. The CDR3 runs 15 residues. In DNA, the CDR3 is TGCAGCGACCGGGACAGGGGGCAGGTATGGTATGGCTACACCTTC. This codes for CSDRDRGQVWYGYTF. The full variable domain, in which reference TRBV29-1 and TRBJ1-2 provide the parts outside the CDR3, is SAVISQKPSRDICQRGTSLTIQCQVDSQVTMMFWYRQQPGQSLTLIATANQGSEATYESGFVIDKFPISRPNLTFSTLTVSNMSPEDSSIYLCSDRDRGQVWYGYTFGSGTRLTVV.

As concerns this clone: Germline is not matched at one junction end, which may reflect a read error. The chain links TRBV27 to TRBJ2-3; D is uncertain. The germline gives CDR1 MNHEY, CDR2 SMNVEV (reference sequence). The CDR3 length is 14 residues. CDR3 in DNA: TGTGCCAGCAGTATATCCTCTTCCACAGATACGCAGTATTTT. The encoded protein is CASSISSSTDTQYF.

This chain joins TRBV7-6 and TRBJ2-7; D perhaps matches TRBD1 (7 bases). The CDR3 is 15 residues long. V was trimmed by 6 bases and J by 0 bases, leaving 15 bases between them. Germline CDR1 reads SGHVS; CDR2 reads FNYEAQ. The CDR3 DNA follows: TGTGCCAGCAGGGGAGGACAGGACAGCTCCTACGAGCAGTACTTC. This translates into CASRGGQDSSYEQYF.

This clone was counted between two and nine times. The chain couples TRBV29-1 to TRBJ2-7, with D possibly being TRBD1 (7 bases). The CDR3 is 14 residues long. Germline assignment: CDR1 SQVTM and CDR2 ANQGSEA. Between the trimmed V and J ends, which lost 7 bases and 3 bases, there was a span of 19 bases. CDR3 sequence: CSGGQGGSGYEQYF. As DNA, the CDR3 is TGCAGCGGTGGCCAGGGGGGAAGCGGCTACGAGCAGTACTTC.

This clone was counted a few times. CDR3 protein: CASSPSQAALGTGELFF. CDR3 sequence (DNA): TGCGCCAGCAGCCCTTCTCAAGCCGCCCTTGGCACCGGGGAGCTGTTTTTT. The chain carries TRBV5-1 and TRBJ2-2; no definite D call. The CDR3 sequence is 17 residues long. V was shortened by 4 bases and J by 4 bases, with 20 bases between the two germline ends. The germline V gene encodes CDR1 SGHRS and CDR2 YFSETQ.

CDR3 DNA sequence: TGTGCCAGCAGCCCCCCACAGGGAACGAACACTGAAGCTTTCTTT. This encodes CASSPPQGTNTEAFF. J is TRBJ1-1 and V is TRBV6-8, with D perhaps TRBD1 (6 bases). The germline V gene encodes CDR1 MNHGY and CDR2 SAAAGT. The CDR3 is 15 residues long. V was cut by 6 bases and J by 1 base, with 15 bases left in between.

This clone is medium-sized (0.01 to 0.1%) within its sample. V usage is TRBV29-1 and J usage is TRBJ2-5; D may be TRBD2 (5 bases). Germline V gene lookup returns CDR1 SQVTM and CDR2 ANQGSEA. Trimming removed 4 bases at V and 6 bases at J, with 15 bases between. This CDR3 is built from 13 residues. The CDR3 nucleotides read TGCAGCGTTGTGGCTGCTCCGGGGAAGACCCAGTACTTC. It codes for CSVVAAPGKTQYF. The full variable domain, its missing parts supplied by reference TRBV29-1 and TRBJ2-5, is SAVISQKPSRDICQRGTSLTIQCQVDSQVTMMFWYRQQPGQSLTLIATANQGSEATYESGFVIDKFPISRPNLTFSTLTVSNMSPEDSSIYLCSVVAAPGKTQYFGPGTRLLVL.

V and J are TRBV28 and TRBJ1-5, with D maybe TRBD1 (6 bases). V lost 3 bases and J 4 bases, leaving 13 bases between the germline ends. The CDR3 runs 15 residues. Germline V gene sequence: CDR1 MDHEN, CDR2 SYDVKM. CDR3 bases: TGTGCCAGCAGTTTTGGTGGTACAGGGAATCAGCCCCAGCATTTT. Translating it yields CASSFGGTGNQPQHF.

Only one count was recorded for this clone. The chain combines TRBV29-1 with TRBJ2-2; D remains unclear. CDR1 is SQVTM and CDR2 is ANQGSEA in the germline V gene. V was trimmed by 4 bases and J by 5 bases, leaving 8 bases between them. CDR3 length: 12 residues. CDR3 in amino acids: CSVVEPTGELFF. The CDR3 coding sequence is TGCAGCGTTGTTGAACCGACCGGGGAGCTGTTTTTT.

The chain recombines TRBV28 with TRBJ1-5; D uncertain. The CDR3 contains 12 residues. Germline lookup yields CDR1 MDHEN and CDR2 SYDVKM. The ends were cut back, 2 bases at V and 3 bases at J, with 2 bases in the middle. CDR3 nucleotide sequence: TGTGCCAGCAGTTTAAACAATCAGCCCCAGCATTTT. Translated: CASSLNNQPQHF.